The 27 T cell receptor beta chains reported below all come from one sample, sequenced in a study of blood T cell repertoires in COVID-19. Assay: immunoSEQ multiplex PCR; the TCRdb copy retains only in-frame clones and omits some. The table shows 70,000 to 90,000 clones, with around 80% occurring only once. The sample consisted of peripheral blood. These receptor sequences come from a woman aged 55-69 years with acute or convalescent COVID-19.

The CDR3 nucleotides are TGTGCCTGGAGTGTCGGTACAGGCGTCACTGAAGCTTTCTTT. It is translated as CAWSVGTGVTEAFF. This chain connects TRBV30 to TRBJ1-1; D might be TRBD1 (5 bases). Trimming cost V 0 bases and J 4 bases, with 12 bases left between them. The CDR3 runs 14 residues. Per germline, CDR1 GTSNPN and CDR2 SVGIG (reference sequence).

The CDR3 nucleotides are TGTGCCAGCAGTTCAAGGACAGGTCTGTTCGGGGAGCTGTTTTTT. It is translated as CASSSRTGLFGELFF. The V call is TRBV7-2, the J call TRBJ2-2; 7 bases line up with TRBD1. With 6 bases clipped from V and 7 bases from J, the junction kept 11 bases outside the gene matches. This CDR3 spans 15 amino acids. Germline assignment: CDR1 SGHTA and CDR2 FQGNSA.

This clone has a handful of counts. The rearrangement links TRBV10-3 to TRBJ2-7; 10 bases fit TRBD1. J was trimmed by 7 bases and V by 5 bases; bases with no gene match: 2. Germline V gives CDR1 ENHRY, CDR2 SYGVKD. This CDR3 spans 12 amino acids. CDR3 in amino acids: CAISKGQGEQYV. CDR3 sequence (DNA): TGTGCCATCAGTAAGGGACAGGGGGAGCAGTACGTC.

This chain uses TRBV5-1 with TRBJ2-2; D is possibly TRBD1 (5 bases). Looked up from germline, CDR1 is SGHRS and CDR2 is YFSETQ. The V gene lost 4 bases and the J gene lost 3 bases, with 16 bases spanning the gap. This CDR3 has 16 amino acids. CDR3 protein: CASSSSRVRYTGELFF. In DNA, the CDR3 is TGCGCCAGCAGCAGCTCCAGGGTTAGGTACACCGGGGAGCTGTTTTTT.

This clone was seen once. The rearrangement uses TRBV6-5 and TRBJ1-4, with a tentative D call TRBD1 (5 bases). Germline V gives CDR1 MNHEY, CDR2 SVGAGI. The V and J ends lost 6 bases and 3 bases respectively, with 8 bases between them. This CDR3 region has 13 residues. The DNA of the CDR3 is TGTGCCAGCAGGGGGCCGGCTAATGAAAAACTGTTTTTT. Translation: CASRGPANEKLFF.

The table lists this clone with a few counts. The rearrangement links TRBV4-3 to TRBJ1-2, with 9 bases matching TRBD1. Germline values: CDR1 LGHNA, CDR2 YSLEER. V gave up 3 bases and J gave up 4 bases; unmatched junction bases: 6. The CDR3 is 15 residues long. The CDR3 sequence is CASSQSGTGSYGYTF. The CDR3 nucleotides are TGCGCCAGCAGCCAGTCCGGGACAGGGAGCTATGGCTACACCTTC.

V gene TRBV2 combines with J gene TRBJ1-5; 9 bases align to TRBD1. The CDR3 is made up of 17 amino acids. Germline assignment: CDR1 SNHLY and CDR2 FYNNEI. J lost 0 bases, V lost 3 bases, and 6 bases had no gene match. In nucleotides, the CDR3 is TGTGCCAGCAGTGAGGGGACAGGGTTCAATAGCAATCAGCCCCAGCATTTT. Amino acids: CASSEGTGFNSNQPQHF.

The V call is TRBV19, the J call TRBJ1-1; 7 bases match TRBD1. The germline CDR1 and CDR2 sequences are LNHDA and SQIVND (reference sequence). Trimming took 6 bases from V and 5 from J; bases not matched to a gene: 9. CDR3 length: 14 residues. For the CDR3, the DNA is TGTGCCAGTAGATCTGACAGGGCGCGGACTGAAGCTTTCTTT. This translates into CASRSDRARTEAFF.

The chain joins TRBV7-2 to TRBJ2-7, with TRBD1 identical over 7 bases. Germline V gene lookup returns CDR1 SGHTA and CDR2 FQGNSA. V shed 4 bases and J 7 bases; nucleotides not matched to a gene: 7. The CDR3 is 13 amino acids. The CDR3 here is CASSWDRSGEQYF. In nucleotides, the CDR3 is TGTGCCAGCAGCTGGGACAGATCGGGTGAGCAGTACTTC.

This rearrangement joins TRBV14 to TRBJ2-5; 8 bases map to TRBD1. The CDR3 length is 17 residues. Germline V gene data show CDR1 as SGHDN and CDR2 as FVKESK. V dropped 4 bases and J dropped 1; count of bases not matched to a gene: 11. The CDR3 DNA is TGTGCCAGCAGCCTAAATCAGCGGACAGGGCGCCAAGAGACCCAGTACTTC. It is translated as CASSLNQRTGRQETQYF.

The V gene is TRBV11-2, the J gene TRBJ2-3; TRBD1 matches at 8 bases. The V segment lost 5 bases and the J segment 3 bases; nucleotides outside the gene matches: 4. The CDR3 is 14 amino acids. Germline CDR1 is SGHAT and CDR2 is FQNNGV. The CDR3 DNA reads as TGTGCCAGCAGCCCGGACAGGGTAACAGATACGCAGTATTTT. Its protein is CASSPDRVTDTQYF.

V and J are TRBV24-1 and TRBJ2-1; 8 bases map to TRBD2. The V segment lost 7 bases and the J segment 0 bases; nucleotides outside the gene matches: 13. The CDR3 totals 18 residues. In germline, CDR1 is KGHDR, CDR2 SFDVKD. For the CDR3, the DNA is TGTGCCACCAGAGACGGTAGCGGGGCACGAAGCTCCTACAATGAGCAGTTCTTC. Its translation is CATRDGSGARSSYNEQFF.

The table lists this clone with a few counts. V usage is TRBV6-5 and J usage is TRBJ1-1; TRBD1 aligns across 7 bases. The CDR3 has 15 amino acids. V was clipped by 10 bases and J by 2 bases; unmatched bases: 13. Germline V lookup: CDR1 MNHEY, CDR2 SVGAGI. The DNA for the CDR3 is TGTGCCACCCTTACTCCACAGGGGTCCAACACTGAAGCTTTCTTT. It yields the protein CATLTPQGSNTEAFF.

Points on this clone: The same CDR3 also results from other DNA sequences found in this sample. The chain couples TRBV5-1 to TRBJ1-1, with a possible D match to TRBD1 (5 bases). Trimming took off 3 bases at V and 2 bases at J, with 11 bases between the two ends. Germline CDR1 and CDR2: SGHRS and YFSETQ. The CDR3 spans 14 residues. The CDR3, as DNA: TGCGCCAGCAGCTCCGGGACTCTCAACACTGAAGCTTTCTTT. Translating gives CASSSGTLNTEAFF.

This clone was seen many times. The same CDR3 also results from other DNA sequences found in this sample. The V and J genes are TRBV29-1 and TRBJ1-1, with 7 positions matching TRBD1. Germline CDR1 reads SQVTM; CDR2 reads ANQGSEA. The CDR3 consists of 12 residues. Trimming cost V 4 bases and J 6 bases; bases outside gene matches: 5. The CDR3 protein is CSVVVQGAEAFF. The CDR3 coding sequence is TGCAGCGTTGTTGTTCAGGGGGCTGAAGCTTTCTTT.

This chain uses TRBV30 with TRBJ2-7; 7 nucleotides line up with TRBD2. Trimming removed 3 bases from V and 6 bases from J; junction bases left unmatched: 5. From germline, CDR1 is GTSNPN and CDR2 SVGIG (reference sequence). This CDR3 comprises 12 residues. CDR3 in amino acids: CAWREGRAEQYF. The CDR3 nucleotides read TGTGCCTGGAGGGAGGGGAGGGCCGAGCAGTACTTC.

V is TRBV3-1 (or the pseudogene TRBV3-2) and J is TRBJ2-3, with 9 positions matching TRBD2. The CDR3 spans 18 residues. Trimming cost V 1 base and J 6 bases; bases outside gene matches: 14. The germline V gene encodes CDR1 LGHDT and CDR2 YNNKEL (reference sequence). CDR3 in amino acids: CASSQGNGGGAHTDTQYF. The CDR3 nucleotides read TGTGCCAGCAGCCAAGGAAATGGCGGGGGGGCCCACACCGATACGCAGTATTTT.

This clone was observed a handful of times. The chain recombines TRBV5-1 with TRBJ1-5; D is undetermined. Germline loops: CDR1 SGHRS, CDR2 YFSETQ. This CDR3 contains 15 residues. The V end lost 1 base, the J end lost 13 bases, and 21 bases lay between the germline ends. The CDR3 protein is CASSLPPPEGGGQHF. In DNA form, the CDR3 reads TGCGCCAGCAGCTTGCCCCCCCCCGAGGGAGGAGGTCAGCATTTT.

The rearrangement links TRBV19 to TRBJ2-3; the D gene is possibly TRBD1 (6 bases). Germline V lookup: CDR1 LNHDA, CDR2 SQIVND (reference sequence). V was shortened by 6 bases and J by 2 bases, with 15 bases between the two germline ends. CDR3 length: 15 amino acids. CDR3 sequence: CASRNTGWPTDTQYF. Here the CDR3 DNA reads TGTGCCAGTAGAAATACAGGGTGGCCCACAGATACGCAGTATTTT.

The V call is TRBV18, the J call TRBJ2-7; 10 positions agree with TRBD1. Trimming at V came to 4 bases and at J to 5 bases, leaving 5 bases not matched to a gene. Germline CDR1 reads KGHSH; CDR2 reads LQKENI. The CDR3 is 14 amino acids. CDR3 DNA sequence: TGTGCCAGCTCACAGGGGACAGGGGAGAACGAGCAGTACTTC. Translation gives CASSQGTGENEQYF.

This chain links TRBV5-1 with TRBJ2-7; 8 nucleotides agree with TRBD1. Trimming removed 4 bases from V and 1 base from J; junction bases left unmatched: 10. The CDR3 is 16 amino acids. Germline CDR1 is SGHRS and CDR2 is YFSETQ. The CDR3 here is CASSATPGQASYEQYF. CDR3 bases: TGCGCCAGCAGCGCAACACCGGGACAGGCATCCTACGAGCAGTACTTC.

In this sample, this clone turned up a few times. This sequence joins TRBV29-1 and TRBJ1-1; D is ambiguous. V gave up 5 bases and J gave up 2 bases, with 12 bases separating them. The CDR3 spans 13 residues. CDR1 and CDR2 from the germline V gene are SQVTM and ANQGSEA. The CDR3 DNA reads TGCAGCGTTTCGCGTTTGTCTAACACTGAAGCTTTCTTT. Amino acid sequence: CSVSRLSNTEAFF.

Only a few counts were recorded for this clone. V is TRBV21-1 and J is TRBJ2-7; the table's D call, TRBD1, has no DNA check behind it. TRBV21-1 is assigned pseudogene status. This CDR3 has 14 amino acids. CDR3: CASSRRTGFYEQYF. The CDR3 DNA reads as TGTGCCAGCAGCCGACGGACAGGGTTCTACGAGCAGTACTTC.

The chain carries TRBV9 and TRBJ2-3; 7 bases line up with TRBD1. Germline CDR1 and CDR2: SGDLS and YYNGEE. This CDR3 region has 17 residues. The ends lost 2 bases at V and 1 base at J; junction bases unmatched: 10. The CDR3 coding sequence is TGTGCCAGCAGCGTCCAGCCCAGACAGGGACGCACAGATACGCAGTATTTT. It is translated as CASSVQPRQGRTDTQYF.

The chain recombines TRBV7-2 with TRBJ2-3; weak D call: TRBD1 (5 bases). This CDR3 region has 15 residues. Germline lookup yields CDR1 SGHTA and CDR2 FQGNSA. V was pared by 4 bases and J by 2 bases, with 13 bases between. In DNA, the CDR3 is TGTGCCAGCAGCTCTTCCCGACAGCTCACAGATACGCAGTATTTT. Amino acid sequence: CASSSSRQLTDTQYF.

This clone is a singleton in its sample. The genes are TRBV2 and TRBJ2-3; D may be TRBD2 (5 bases). This CDR3 has 14 amino acids. V lost 1 base and J 3 bases, leaving 8 bases between the germline ends. Germline CDR1 and CDR2: SNHLY and FYNNEI. CDR3 in DNA: TGTGCCAGCAGTGAAGGAGGAGGAACAGATACGCAGTATTTT. Protein product: CASSEGGGTDTQYF.

This chain joins TRBV5-6 and TRBJ1-6; a possible D gene is TRBD1 (5 bases). Germline assignment: CDR1 SGHDT and CDR2 YYEEEE. V gave up 2 bases and J gave up 0 bases, with 9 bases separating them. CDR3 length: 16 amino acids. CDR3 region: CASSFIDSSYNSPLHF. CDR3 sequence (DNA): TGTGCCAGCAGCTTTATTGACAGCTCCTATAATTCACCCCTCCACTTT.